This T cell receptor (beta chain) was documented in a study of cytomegalovirus exposure and HLA in healthy donors. Study at large: A later analysis reported the same platform for the roughly 120 validation repertoires and the roughly 650 first-cohort repertoires.

Assay used: immunoSEQ multiplex PCR; TCRdb lists only in-frame clones, some missing. The data hold 150,000 to 200,000 clones, with around 88% observed a single time. The CDR3 length is 14 residues. Germline trimming cut 5 bases from V and 5 bases from J; bases unmatched to any gene: 6. Germline lookup yields CDR1 SGHVS and CDR2 FQNEAQ. Sequenced input: PBMCs. The rearrangement uses TRBV7-8 and TRBJ1-5; the match to TRBD1 covers 7 bases. The receptor's source is a woman under 30 in good health and CMV-seronegative. The CDR3, as DNA: TGTGCCAGCAGCGCAGACAGGGTTGATCAGCCCCAGCATTTT. It encodes CASSADRVDQPQHF.